A selection of T cell receptor beta chains follows, all from one sample in a study of cytomegalovirus exposure and HLA in healthy donors. Only in-frame clones appear in the TCRdb table, and some are missing; sequencing was by immunoSEQ multiplex PCR. The data hold 35,000 to 45,000 clones, with around 72% observed a single time. Sequenced material: PBMCs. The origin of the receptors is a woman in her thirties in good health and CMV-seronegative. The CDR3 runs from the conserved cysteine through the conserved F or W. The D gene is left open where the match is weak. Clone size is given for some rows only: seen once, a few or many times, or a class if the clone is expanded.

clone_size: -
v_call: TRBV25-1
j_call: TRBJ2-3
d_call: TRBD2
cdr3_length: 16
cdr3_aa: CASSSGGAGSTDTQYF
cdr3_nt: TGTGCCAGCAGTAGCGGGGGGGCCGGCAGCACAGATACGCAGTATTTT

clone_size: -
v_call: TRBV4-3
j_call: TRBJ1-1
d_call: TRBD1
cdr3_length: 16
cdr3_aa: CASSQGTGTPNTEAFF
cdr3_nt: TGCGCCAGCAGCCAAGGGACAGGGACCCCGAACACTGAAGCTTTCTTT

clone_size: -
v_call: TRBV5-1
j_call: TRBJ1-4
d_call: TRBD1
cdr3_length: 14
cdr3_aa: CASSYRQGGEKLFF
cdr3_nt: TGCGCCAGCAGCTATCGACAGGGTGGGGAAAAACTGTTTTTT

clone_size: once
v_call: TRBV29-1
j_call: TRBJ2-7
d_call: -
cdr3_length: 15
cdr3_aa: CSVTRGLAGNYEQYF
cdr3_nt: TGCAGCGTCACAAGGGGGCTAGCGGGCAACTACGAGCAGTACTTC

clone_size: -
v_call: TRBV2
j_call: TRBJ2-7
d_call: -
cdr3_length: 11
cdr3_aa: CASSLVYEQYF
cdr3_nt: TGTGCCAGCAGTTTAGTCTACGAGCAGTACTTC

clone_size: -
v_call: TRBV10-3
j_call: TRBJ2-5
d_call: -
cdr3_length: 12
cdr3_aa: CAISDHQETQYF
cdr3_nt: TGTGCCATCAGTGATCATCAGGAGACCCAGTACTTC

clone_size: -
v_call: TRBV2
j_call: TRBJ1-2
d_call: TRBD1
cdr3_length: 20
cdr3_aa: CASSEALLDGTGGPNYGYTF
cdr3_nt: TGTGCCAGCAGTGAAGCGCTTCTTGACGGGACAGGGGGCCCGAACTATGGCTACACCTTC

clone_size: once
v_call: TRBV19
j_call: TRBJ2-5
d_call: -
cdr3_length: 14
cdr3_aa: CASCVGGHQETQYF
cdr3_nt: TGTGCCAGTTGTGTCGGGGGACACCAAGAGACCCAGTACTTC

clone_size: -
v_call: TRBV9
j_call: TRBJ2-5
d_call: -
cdr3_length: 14
cdr3_aa: CASSVAPNQETQYF
cdr3_nt: TGTGCCAGCAGCGTAGCCCCTAACCAAGAGACCCAGTACTTC

clone_size: many
v_call: TRBV29-1
j_call: TRBJ1-4
d_call: -
cdr3_length: 12
cdr3_aa: CSVLGQTEKLFF
cdr3_nt: TGCAGCGTCTTAGGACAGACTGAAAAACTGTTTTTT

clone_size: once
v_call: TRBV18
j_call: TRBJ2-7
d_call: -
cdr3_length: 15
cdr3_aa: CASSPREGDPYEQYF
cdr3_nt: TGTGCCAGCTCACCACGTGAAGGGGATCCCTACGAGCAGTACTTC

clone_size: few
v_call: TRBV6-4
j_call: TRBJ2-1
d_call: -
cdr3_length: 14
cdr3_aa: CASSDSTDSGEQFF
cdr3_nt: TGTGCCAGCAGTGACTCCACAGATAGTGGGGAGCAGTTCTTC

clone_size: -
v_call: TRBV5-8
j_call: TRBJ2-7
d_call: TRBD1
cdr3_length: 16
cdr3_aa: CASSFTLGQGAYEQYF
cdr3_nt: TGTGCCAGCAGCTTTACCTTGGGACAGGGGGCCTACGAGCAGTACTTC

clone_size: once
v_call: TRBV5-1
j_call: TRBJ2-3
d_call: TRBD2
cdr3_length: 14
cdr3_aa: CASSYSGNTDTQYF
cdr3_nt: TGCGCCAGCTCCTATAGCGGGAACACAGATACGCAGTATTTT

clone_size: -
v_call: TRBV6-5
j_call: TRBJ1-1
d_call: TRBD1
cdr3_length: 15
cdr3_aa: CASRRGQEVNTEAFF
cdr3_nt: TGTGCCAGCAGACGCGGACAGGAGGTGAACACTGAAGCTTTCTTT

clone_size: -
v_call: TRBV10-3
j_call: TRBJ2-3
d_call: TRBD2
cdr3_length: 16
cdr3_aa: CAISEAALAGGDTQYF
cdr3_nt: TGTGCCATCAGTGAGGCCGCCCTAGCGGGAGGAGATACGCAGTATTTT

clone_size: -
v_call: TRBV5-6
j_call: TRBJ2-7
d_call: -
cdr3_length: 16
cdr3_aa: CASTDLNRAVTYEQYF
cdr3_nt: TGTGCCAGCACCGATCTGAACAGGGCCGTAACCTACGAGCAGTACTTC